This T cell receptor beta chain is from a study of blood T cell repertoires in COVID-19. Study-level background: Samples taken during acute and convalescent COVID-19 were collected in the United States, Italy and Spain.

The study recruited people aged 18 to 89 years across some 23 US areas. Original processing methods: The assay estimated nucleated cells by amplifying reference gene primers. Clones were read by immunoSEQ multiplex PCR, and TCRdb kept only the in-frame ones, dropping some. That table is the source of V, J and clone size, and D and trimming were worked out from the DNA. The sample lists almost 250,000 clones, 65% to 90% occurring once. The V end was cut by 0 bases, the J end by 3 bases, with 11 bases between. Germline V gene lookup returns CDR1 SGHRS and CDR2 YFSETQ. The CDR3 length is 15 residues. The genes are TRBV5-1 and TRBJ2-3; D is perhaps TRBD2 (5 bases). The sequenced sample was PBMCs or T cells enriched from blood (not recorded which). The TCR sequence derives from a woman in her 50s with acute COVID-19. As DNA, the CDR3 is TGCGCCAGCAGCTTGGATCAGCCGGGGACAGATACGCAGTATTTT. Amino acid sequence: CASSLDQPGTDTQYF.